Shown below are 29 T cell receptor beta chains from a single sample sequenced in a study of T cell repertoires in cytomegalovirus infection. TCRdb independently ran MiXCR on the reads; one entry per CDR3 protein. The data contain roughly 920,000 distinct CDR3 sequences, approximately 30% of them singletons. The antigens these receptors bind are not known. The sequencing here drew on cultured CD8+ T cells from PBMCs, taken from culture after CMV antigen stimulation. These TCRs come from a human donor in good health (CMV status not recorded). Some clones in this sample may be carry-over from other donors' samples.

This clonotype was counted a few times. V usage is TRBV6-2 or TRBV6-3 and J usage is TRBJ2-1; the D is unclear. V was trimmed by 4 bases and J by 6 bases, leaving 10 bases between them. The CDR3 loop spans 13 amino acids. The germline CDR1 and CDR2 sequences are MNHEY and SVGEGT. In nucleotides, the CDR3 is TGTGCCAGCAGTTTCCCCGGGCCCAATGAGCAGTTCTTC. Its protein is CASSFPGPNEQFF.

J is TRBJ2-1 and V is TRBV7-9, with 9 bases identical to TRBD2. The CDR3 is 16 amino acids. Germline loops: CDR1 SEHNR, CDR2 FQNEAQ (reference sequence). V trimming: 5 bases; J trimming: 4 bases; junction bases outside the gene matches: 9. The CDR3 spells CASSPKGAGGYNEQFF. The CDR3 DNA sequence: TGTGCCAGCAGCCCCAAGGGGGCGGGGGGGTACAATGAGCAGTTCTTC.

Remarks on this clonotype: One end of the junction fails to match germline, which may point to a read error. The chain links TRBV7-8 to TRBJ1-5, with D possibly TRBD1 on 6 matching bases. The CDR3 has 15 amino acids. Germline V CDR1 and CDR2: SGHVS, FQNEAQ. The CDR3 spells CASSGRGLGNLPQHF. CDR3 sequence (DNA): TGTGCCAGCAGCGGGAGGGGGTTAGGCAATCTGCCCCAGCATTTT. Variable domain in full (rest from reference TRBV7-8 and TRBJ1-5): GAGVSQSPRYKVAKRGQDVALRCDPISGHVSLFWYQQALGQGPEFLTYFQNEAQLDKSGLPSDRFFAERPEGSVSTLKIQRTQQEDSAVYLCASSGRGLGNLPQHFGDGTRLSIL.

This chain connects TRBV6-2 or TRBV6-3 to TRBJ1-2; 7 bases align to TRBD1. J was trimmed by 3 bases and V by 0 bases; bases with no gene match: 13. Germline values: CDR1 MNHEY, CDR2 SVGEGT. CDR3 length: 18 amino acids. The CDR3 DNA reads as TGTGCCAGCAGTTACTCAAGTCATCCCGGGACAGCGGACTATGGCTACACCTTC. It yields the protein CASSYSSHPGTADYGYTF.

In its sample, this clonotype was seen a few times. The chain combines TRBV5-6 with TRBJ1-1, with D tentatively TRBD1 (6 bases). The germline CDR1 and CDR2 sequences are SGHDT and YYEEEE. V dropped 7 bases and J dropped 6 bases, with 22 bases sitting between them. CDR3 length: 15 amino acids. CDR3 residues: CASRPGDNILAEAFF. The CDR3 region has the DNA TGTGCCAGCCGGCCCGGGGACAACATTCTTGCTGAAGCTTTCTTT.

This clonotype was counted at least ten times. CDR3 sequence: CASSTTRDIGTDTQYF. For the CDR3, the DNA is TGTGCCAGCAGCACCACCCGGGACATTGGCACAGATACGCAGTATTTT. The chain recombines TRBV7-2 with TRBJ2-3; D is possibly TRBD1 (6 bases). The CDR3 spans 16 residues. Germline V gene data show CDR1 as SGHTA and CDR2 as FQGNSA. Trimming took 5 bases from V and 1 from J, leaving 16 bases between them.

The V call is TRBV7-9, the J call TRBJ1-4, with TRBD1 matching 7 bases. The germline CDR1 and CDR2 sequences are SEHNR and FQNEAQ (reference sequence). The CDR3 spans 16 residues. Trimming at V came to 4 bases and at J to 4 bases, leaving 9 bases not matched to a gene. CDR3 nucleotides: TGTGCCAGCAGCTCCCCTAACAGGGGCATTAATGAAAAACTGTTTTTT. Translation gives CASSSPNRGINEKLFF.

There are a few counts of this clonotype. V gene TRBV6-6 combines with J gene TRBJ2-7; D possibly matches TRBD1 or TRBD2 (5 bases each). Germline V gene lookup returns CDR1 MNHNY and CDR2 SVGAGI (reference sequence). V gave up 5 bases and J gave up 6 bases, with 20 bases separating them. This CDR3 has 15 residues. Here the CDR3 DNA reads TGTGCCAGCAGTCGACCATCTCAGGGAGCCGTCGAGCAGTACGTC. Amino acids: CASSRPSQGAVEQYV.

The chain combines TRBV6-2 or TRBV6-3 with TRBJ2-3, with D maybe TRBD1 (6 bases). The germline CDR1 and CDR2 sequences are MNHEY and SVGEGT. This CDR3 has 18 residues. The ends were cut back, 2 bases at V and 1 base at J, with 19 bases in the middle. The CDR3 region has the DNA TGTGCCAGCAGTTACCCACCGGGCAGGGGCTGGGGCACAGATACGCAGTATTTT. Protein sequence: CASSYPPGRGWGTDTQYF.

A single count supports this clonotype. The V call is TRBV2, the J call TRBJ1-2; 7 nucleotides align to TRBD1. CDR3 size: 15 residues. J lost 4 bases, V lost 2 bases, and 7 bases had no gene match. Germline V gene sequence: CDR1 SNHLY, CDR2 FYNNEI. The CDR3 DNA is TGTGCCAGCAGTGAAAGGGACAGTCACCCCTATGGCTACACCTTC. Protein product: CASSERDSHPYGYTF.

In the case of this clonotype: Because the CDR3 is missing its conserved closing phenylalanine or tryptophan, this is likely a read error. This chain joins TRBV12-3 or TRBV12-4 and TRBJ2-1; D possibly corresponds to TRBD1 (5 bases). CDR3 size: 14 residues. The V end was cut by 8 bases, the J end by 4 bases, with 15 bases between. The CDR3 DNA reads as TGTGCCAGCGGAATGCAGGGTTCTTACAATGAGCAGTTCTTA. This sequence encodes CASGMQGSYNEQFL.

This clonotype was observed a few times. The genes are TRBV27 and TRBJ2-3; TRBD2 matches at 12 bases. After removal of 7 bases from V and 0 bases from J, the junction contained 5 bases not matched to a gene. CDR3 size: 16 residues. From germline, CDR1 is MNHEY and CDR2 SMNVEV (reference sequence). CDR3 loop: CASKRLAGASTDTQYF. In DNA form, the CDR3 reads TGTGCCAGCAAGCGACTAGCGGGGGCTAGCACAGATACGCAGTATTTT.

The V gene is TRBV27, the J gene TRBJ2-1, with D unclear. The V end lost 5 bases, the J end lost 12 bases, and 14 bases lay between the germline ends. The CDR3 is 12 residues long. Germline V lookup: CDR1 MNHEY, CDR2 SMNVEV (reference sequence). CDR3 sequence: CASSPVGRGQFF. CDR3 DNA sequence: TGTGCCAGCAGTCCCGTGGGAAGAGGGCAGTTCTTC.

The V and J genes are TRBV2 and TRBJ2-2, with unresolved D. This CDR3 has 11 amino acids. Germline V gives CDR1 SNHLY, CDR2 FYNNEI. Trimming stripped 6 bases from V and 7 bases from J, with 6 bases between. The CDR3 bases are TGTGCCAGCAGATATGACGGGGAGCTGTTTTTT. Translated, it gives CASRYDGELFF.

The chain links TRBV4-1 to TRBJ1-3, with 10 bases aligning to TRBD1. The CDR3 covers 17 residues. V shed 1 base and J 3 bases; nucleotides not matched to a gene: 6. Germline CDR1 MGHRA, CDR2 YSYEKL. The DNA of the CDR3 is TGCGCCAGCAGCCAAGTCGGACAGGGGGGATATGGAAACACCATATATTTT. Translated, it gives CASSQVGQGGYGNTIYF.

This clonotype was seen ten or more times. DNA of the CDR3: TGTGCCAGCAGTGATCCAGGGAGCTCCTACAATGAGCAGTTCTTC. Amino acids: CASSDPGSSYNEQFF. This chain joins TRBV2 and TRBJ2-1; D might be TRBD1 or TRBD2, each matching 5 bases. Germline V gene data show CDR1 as SNHLY and CDR2 as FYNNEI. V lost 3 bases, J lost 0 bases, and 9 bases lay in between. The CDR3 contains 15 residues.

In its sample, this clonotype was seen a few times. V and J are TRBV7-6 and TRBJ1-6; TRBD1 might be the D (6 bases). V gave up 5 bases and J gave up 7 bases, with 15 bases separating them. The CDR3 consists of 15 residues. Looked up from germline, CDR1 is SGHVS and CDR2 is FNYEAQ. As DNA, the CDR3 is TGTGCCAGCAGCCCCAGGGGTATGTCGAATTCACCCCTCCACTTT. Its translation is CASSPRGMSNSPLHF.

CDR3 region: CASTDPQGSISNQPQHF. The CDR3 DNA is TGTGCCAGCACCGACCCACAGGGGTCTATTAGCAATCAGCCCCAGCATTTT. This chain uses TRBV6-2 or TRBV6-3 with TRBJ1-5, with 7 positions matching TRBD1. CDR1 MNHEY and CDR2 SVGEGT come from the germline V gene. The junction had 12 bases not matched to a gene; V was cut back by 7 bases and J by 0 bases. The CDR3 runs to 17 residues.

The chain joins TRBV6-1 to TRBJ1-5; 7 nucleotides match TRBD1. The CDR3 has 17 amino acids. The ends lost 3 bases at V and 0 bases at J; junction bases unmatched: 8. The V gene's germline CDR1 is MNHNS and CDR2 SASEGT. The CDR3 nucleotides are TGTGCCAGCAGTGAGCCAGGGGGAATCTATAGCAATCAGCCCCAGCATTTT. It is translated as CASSEPGGIYSNQPQHF.

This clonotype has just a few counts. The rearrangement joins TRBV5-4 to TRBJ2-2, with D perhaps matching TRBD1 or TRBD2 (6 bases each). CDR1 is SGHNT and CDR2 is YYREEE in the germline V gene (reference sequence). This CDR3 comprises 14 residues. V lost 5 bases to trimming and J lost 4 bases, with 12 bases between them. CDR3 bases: TGTGCCAGCAGGATACAGGGAGGCACCGGGGAGCTGTTTTTT. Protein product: CASRIQGGTGELFF.

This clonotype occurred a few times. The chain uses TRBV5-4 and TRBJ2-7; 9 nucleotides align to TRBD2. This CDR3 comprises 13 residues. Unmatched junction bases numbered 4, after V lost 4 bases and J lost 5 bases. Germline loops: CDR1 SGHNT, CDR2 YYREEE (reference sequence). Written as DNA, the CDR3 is TGTGCCAGCAGCCCGGGACTAGCTAACGAGCAGTACTTC. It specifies CASSPGLANEQYF.

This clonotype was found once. This CDR3 is CASSQLTSGAPDTQYF. Written as DNA, the CDR3 is TGTGCCAGCAGCCAACTGACTAGCGGGGCCCCAGATACGCAGTATTTT. V and J are TRBV5-5 and TRBJ2-3; 11 positions agree with TRBD2. The CDR3 is 16 residues long. V shed 4 bases, J shed 4 bases, and the junction held 8 bases outside the gene matches. Germline V gene data show CDR1 as SGHKS and CDR2 as YYEKEE (reference sequence).

CDR3 amino acids: CSVEPGRFYGYTF. The CDR3 nucleotides are TGCAGCGTTGAACCGGGACGGTTCTATGGCTACACCTTC. This chain connects TRBV29-1 to TRBJ1-2; D may be TRBD1 (5 bases). Trimming took off 2 bases at V and 4 bases at J, with 11 bases between the two ends. The CDR3 sequence is 13 residues long. From germline, CDR1 is SQVTM and CDR2 ANQGSEA. Variable domain in full (rest from reference TRBV29-1 and TRBJ1-2): SAVISQKPSRDICQRGTSLTIQCQVDSQVTMMFWYRQQPGQSLTLIATANQGSEATYESGFVIDKFPISRPNLTFSTLTVSNMSPEDSSIYLCSVEPGRFYGYTFGSGTRLTVV.

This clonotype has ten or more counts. CDR3 amino acids: CASRSRDRGNEQYF. The DNA for the CDR3 is TGTGCCAGCAGATCCCGGGACAGGGGAAACGAGCAGTACTTC. This chain connects TRBV7-2 to TRBJ2-7; 10 nucleotides agree with TRBD1. There are 14 residues in the CDR3. Germline V gives CDR1 SGHTA, CDR2 FQGNSA. With V trimmed by 6 bases and J by 5 bases, 7 bases remained unmatched.

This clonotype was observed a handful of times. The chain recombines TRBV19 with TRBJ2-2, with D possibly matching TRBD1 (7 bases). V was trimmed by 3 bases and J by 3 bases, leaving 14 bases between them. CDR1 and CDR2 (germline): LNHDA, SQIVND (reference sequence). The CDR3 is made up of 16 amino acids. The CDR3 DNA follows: TGTGCCAGTAGTATCTGGAGGGGGCCATACACCGGGGAGCTGTTTTTT. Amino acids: CASSIWRGPYTGELFF.

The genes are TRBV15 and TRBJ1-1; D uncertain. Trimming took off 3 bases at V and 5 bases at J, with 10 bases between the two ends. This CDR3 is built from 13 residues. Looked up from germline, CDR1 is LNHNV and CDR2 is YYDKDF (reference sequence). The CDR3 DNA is TGTGCCACCAGCAGGGGTGGCGATACTGAAGCTTTCTTT. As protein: CATSRGGDTEAFF. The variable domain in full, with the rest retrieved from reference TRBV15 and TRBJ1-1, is DAMVIQNPRYQVTQFGKPVTLSCSQTLNHNVMYWYQQKSSQAPKLLFHYYDKDFNNEADTPDNFQSRRPNTSFCFLDIRSPGLGDTAMYLCATSRGGDTEAFFGQGTRLTVV.

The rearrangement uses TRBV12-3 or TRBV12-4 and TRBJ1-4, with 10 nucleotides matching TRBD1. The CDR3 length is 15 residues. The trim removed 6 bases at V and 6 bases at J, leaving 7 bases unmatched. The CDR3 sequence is CASRETGGTDEKLFF. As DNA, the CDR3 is TGTGCCAGCAGGGAGACAGGGGGCACGGATGAAAAACTGTTTTTT.

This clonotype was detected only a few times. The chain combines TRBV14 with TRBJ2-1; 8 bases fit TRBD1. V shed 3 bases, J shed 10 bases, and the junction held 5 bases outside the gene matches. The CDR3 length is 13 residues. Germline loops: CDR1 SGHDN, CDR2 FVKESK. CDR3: CASSQWGQDEQFF. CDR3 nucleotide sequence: TGTGCCAGCAGCCAGTGGGGACAGGACGAGCAGTTCTTC.

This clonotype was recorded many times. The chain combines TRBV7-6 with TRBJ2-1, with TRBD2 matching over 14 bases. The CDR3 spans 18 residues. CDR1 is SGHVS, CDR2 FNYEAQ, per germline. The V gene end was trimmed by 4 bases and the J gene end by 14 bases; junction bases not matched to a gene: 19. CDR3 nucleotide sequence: TGTGCCAGCAGCTCTCGCCCCGGACTAGCGGGGGGCCCCTACGAGGAGTTCTTC. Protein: CASSSRPGLAGGPYEEFF.